The rows below give T cell receptor beta chains drawn from one sample of a study of cytomegalovirus exposure and HLA in healthy donors. This table comes from immunoSEQ multiplex PCR, and its TCRdb copy is limited to in-frame clones, with some not included. In the table there are 100,000 or so clones, 70% to 80% of which are singletons. The sequencing input was PBMCs. These receptors were taken from a young man in good health and CMV-seronegative. CDR3s include the opening cysteine and the closing phenylalanine or tryptophan. The order of the fields is J gene, V gene, D gene, clone size, CDR3 DNA, CDR3 protein. D genes are given only for firm matches. Rows give clone size only sometimes, using once, few, many, or a class for an expanded clone.

TRBJ2-7	TRBV5-5	TRBD1	.	TGTGCCAGCAGCTTGGATTTGACAGGGGGCGTCGAGCAGTACTTC	CASSLDLTGGVEQYF
TRBJ1-5	TRBV2	.	few	TGTGCCAGCAGTGAAGGTGCGCATAGCAATCAGCCCCAGCATTTT	CASSEGAHSNQPQHF
TRBJ1-3	TRBV2	.	once	TGTGCCAGCAGGGTGCCGCCCCGGAACACCATATATTTT	CASRVPPRNTIYF
TRBJ1-2	TRBV28	TRBD1	once	TGTGCCAGCAGCCAGAGGGACAGGGGGAACTATGGCTACACCTTC	CASSQRDRGNYGYTF
TRBJ2-7	TRBV7-9	TRBD1	.	TGTGCCAGCACCTCTCTTCGGGACAGGGTCTACGAGCAGTACTTC	CASTSLRDRVYEQYF
TRBJ2-7	TRBV6-6	TRBD2	few	TGTGCCAGCGCTCCCCAGACTAGCGGGAGTTCTTACGAGCAGTACTTC	CASAPQTSGSSYEQYF
TRBJ2-7	TRBV2	.	.	TGTGCCAGCAGTGACGGGGAACGGGGGGCGGCCGAGCAGTACTTC	CASSDGERGAAEQYF
TRBJ1-2	TRBV14	.	.	TGTGCCAGCAGCAGGACAGCGGCGGTTGGCTACACCTTC	CASSRTAAVGYTF
TRBJ1-1	TRBV6-1	.	.	TGTGCCAGCAGTGAAGCGTGGGGGGGAACTGAAGCTTTCTTT	CASSEAWGGTEAFF
TRBJ1-1	TRBV30	TRBD1	few	TGTGCCTGGAGTGTGCTCCAGGGGGGCACTGAAGCTTTCTTT	CAWSVLQGGTEAFF
TRBJ2-3	TRBV5-6	.	.	TGTGCCAGCAGCTCCACGCCGGGCACAGATACGCAGTATTTT	CASSSTPGTDTQYF
TRBJ2-5	TRBV28	.	.	TGTGCCAGCAGTTTATCGGGTATGACCTCCCAAGAGACCCAGTACTTC	CASSLSGMTSQETQYF
TRBJ2-7	TRBV7-9	.	.	TGTGCCAGCGGGCGCGGGGATTCCTACGAGCAGTACTTC	CASGRGDSYEQYF
TRBJ1-3	TRBV13	TRBD1	few	TGTGCCAGCAGCCCCATGAGGACAGGGGGAAACACCATATATTTT	CASSPMRTGGNTIYF
TRBJ1-2	TRBV6-5	TRBD1	.	TGTGCCAGCAGTCGACAGGGGTTGGTGTCTGGCTACACCTTC	CASSRQGLVSGYTF
TRBJ1-1	TRBV29-1	.	.	TGCAGCGTTGAAGCCTTCACTGAAGCTTTCTTT	CSVEAFTEAFF
TRBJ1-1	TRBV7-2	.	.	TGTGCCAGCAGCCAGATGCCCCCTCCACGAGGTGAAGCTTTCTTT	CASSQMPPPRGEAFF
TRBJ1-2	TRBV5-1	TRBD1	.	TGCGCCAGCAGCTCAAGCCCCGGGACAGATTATGGCTACACCTTC	CASSSSPGTDYGYTF
TRBJ1-5	TRBV4-1	.	.	TGCGCCAGCAGCCAAAAGCGGTCTAGCAATCAGCCCCAGCATTTT	CASSQKRSSNQPQHF
TRBJ1-3	TRBV7-9	.	.	TGTGCCAGCCGCCTTGGGAGCAGCTCTGGAAACACCATATATTTT	CASRLGSSSGNTIYF
TRBJ2-5	TRBV9	.	.	TGTGCCAGCAGCGGTACAGTTTACCAAGAGACCCAGTACTTC	CASSGTVYQETQYF
TRBJ2-5	TRBV4-1	.	.	TGCGCCAGCAGCCAAGTTCAGAGTCTAGCAGAGACCCAGTACTTC	CASSQVQSLAETQYF
TRBJ2-1	TRBV7-2	TRBD2	.	TGTGCCAGCAGCTGGAGCGGGATTGGGCCTAATGAGCAGTTCTTC	CASSWSGIGPNEQFF
TRBJ1-1	TRBV25-1	TRBD1	.	TGTGCCAGCAGGTCACAGGGGCCTTTGAACACTGAAGCTTTCTTT	CASRSQGPLNTEAFF
TRBJ2-1	TRBV5-8	TRBD2	few	TGTGCCAGCAGCCGTGATGGGACTAGCGGTAGCTCCTACAATGAGCAGTTCTTC	CASSRDGTSGSSYNEQFF
TRBJ2-3	TRBV6-5	TRBD1	.	TGTGCCAGCAGGACAGGGCCCACTAGCACAGATACGCAGTATTTT	CASRTGPTSTDTQYF
TRBJ2-1	TRBV5-1	TRBD1	.	TGCGCCAGCAGCCAGGGACAGGGAGCCTACAATGAGCAGTTCTTC	CASSQGQGAYNEQFF
TRBJ1-1	TRBV6-5	.	few	TGTGCCAGCAGTTCCCCGGGGAACACTGAAGCTTTCTTT	CASSSPGNTEAFF
TRBJ1-2	TRBV12-5	.	once	TGTGCTAGCCATTACCCCGGGGAGGGATATAACTATGGCTACACCTTC	CASHYPGEGYNYGYTF
TRBJ2-2	TRBV27	TRBD2	.	TGTGCCAGCAGTTCTGGGGCGGGGGGGCTTACCGGGGAGCTGTTTTTT	CASSSGAGGLTGELFF
TRBJ2-6	TRBV6-5	.	.	TGTGCCAGCAGTCTAGAGCTCTCTGGGGCCAACGTCCTGACTTTC	CASSLELSGANVLTF
TRBJ2-7	TRBV5-1	.	once	TGCGCCAGCAGCGCCGACAGCACTCAATGGGAGCAGTACTTC	CASSADSTQWEQYF
TRBJ2-5	TRBV6-1	.	.	TGTGCCAGCGGGGGGCTACAGGGGGGGGAGACCCAGTACTTC	CASGGLQGGETQYF
TRBJ2-3	TRBV7-9	.	.	TGTGCCAGCAGCTCCATCACAGATACGCAGTATTTT	CASSSITDTQYF
TRBJ2-7	TRBV28	.	.	TGTGCCAGCACCCATAGAGGGGGTGGACAGACTTCCTCCTACGAGCAGTACTTC	CASTHRGGGQTSSYEQYF
TRBJ2-1	TRBV5-4	TRBD1	.	TGTGCCAGCAGCCCGACAGGGGTGGGCTCCTACAATGAGCAGTTCTTC	CASSPTGVGSYNEQFF
TRBJ1-2	TRBV9	.	.	TGTGCCAGCAGCGCGGACAGTGGGGGCTATGGCTACACCTTC	CASSADSGGYGYTF
TRBJ2-7	TRBV10-3	.	.	TGTGCCATCAGTGAGTCGCCCGACGGGGAGAACTACGAGCAGTACTTC	CAISESPDGENYEQYF
TRBJ1-3	TRBV18	.	.	TGTGCCAGCTCCCACAGTGGGAGCTCTGGAAACACCATATATTTT	CASSHSGSSGNTIYF
TRBJ2-1	TRBV14	.	.	TGTGCCAGCAGCCTGGGCAGCTACAATGAGCAGTTCTTC	CASSLGSYNEQFF
TRBJ2-7	TRBV11-3	.	.	TGTGCCAGCAGCCCAACAGGGGGGGTCGAGCAGTACTTC	CASSPTGGVEQYF
TRBJ2-5	TRBV6-5	.	.	TGTGCCAGCAGTTCCTTGACTGGAAAGGAGACCCAGTACTTC	CASSSLTGKETQYF
TRBJ2-5	TRBV30	.	.	TGTGCCTGGAGTCAGGTTGGGGAGACCCAGTACTTC	CAWSQVGETQYF
TRBJ2-2	TRBV6-5	.	few	TGTGCCAGCAGTTACTCGAGGGGGACCGGGGAGCTGTTTTTT	CASSYSRGTGELFF
TRBJ1-2	TRBV6-5	.	.	TGTGCCAGCAGTTACTCGAACGGGTGGGAGGGCTACACCTTC	CASSYSNGWEGYTF
TRBJ1-1	TRBV13	TRBD1	.	TGTGCCAGCAGCTCGGGGTCCCCGGGACAGGGTGTCGCTGAAGCTTTCTTT	CASSSGSPGQGVAEAFF
TRBJ2-2	TRBV6-1	TRBD1	.	TGTGCCAGCAGTGCGGGACAGGCCACCGGGGAGCTGTTTTTT	CASSAGQATGELFF
TRBJ2-7	TRBV7-9	.	.	TGTGCCAGCAGCTTACTGGAGGGGGCATCCTACGAGCAGTACTTC	CASSLLEGASYEQYF
TRBJ1-2	TRBV5-6	TRBD1	.	TGTGCCAGCAGCGCAGGGACAGGCTATGGCTACACCTTC	CASSAGTGYGYTF
TRBJ1-5	TRBV19	TRBD1	.	TGTGCCTCCCAGGGGGCTGTTCAGCCCCAGCATTTT	CASQGAVQPQHF
TRBJ1-1	TRBV19	TRBD1	.	TGTGCCAGTAGTTCGGGACAGCTAAACACTGAAGCTTTCTTT	CASSSGQLNTEAFF
TRBJ2-6	TRBV19	TRBD1	.	TGTGCCAGTAATCCGGGACAGGGGTCAGTCTCTGGGGCCAACGTCCTGACTTTC	CASNPGQGSVSGANVLTF